A single sample gave rise to the 2 T cell receptor beta chains below, sequenced in a study of T cell responses to AZD1222 COVID-19 vaccine. Sequencing was performed with immunoSEQ multiplex PCR; in TCRdb, only in-frame clones are kept and a portion is missing. The data show some 130,000 clones, with approximately 83% seen just once and under 9.5% held by the top ten. Sample: peripheral blood, taken on day 0 of AZD1222 vaccination. The source is an adult in good health.

This chain uses TRBV23-1 with TRBJ1-5, with no clear D. TRBV23-1 is an ORF, with its function uncertain. This CDR3 is built from 14 residues. V lost 2 bases, J lost 3 bases, and 8 bases lay in between. This CDR3 reads CASSQGLNNQPQHF. In nucleotides, the CDR3 is TGCGCCAGCAGTCAAGGACTGAACAATCAGCCCCAGCATTTT.

This CDR3 reads CACQEEGGTEAFF. CDR3 nucleotide sequence: TGTGCCTGCCAAGAGGAGGGGGGCACTGAAGCTTTCTTT. The chain couples TRBV3-1 (or the pseudogene TRBV3-2) to TRBJ1-1, with a weak D call TRBD1 (6 bases). The CDR3 is made up of 13 amino acids. V lost 11 bases to trimming and J lost 4 bases, with 17 bases between them. Germline V lookup: CDR1 LGHDT, CDR2 YNNKEL (reference sequence).